The rows below give T cell receptor beta chains drawn from one sample of a study of post-analysis software for immune sequencing data. TCRdb itself ran the PCR reads through MiXCR, one entry per CDR3 protein. The table includes more than 350,000 distinct CDR3 sequences, approximately 39% detected once. Sequencing was done on a sample of blood. Source of these receptors: a girl aged 2-15 years with multiple sclerosis. The CDR3 runs from the conserved cysteine through the conserved F or W. Fields, in order: D gene, V gene, clone size, J gene, CDR3 protein, CDR3 DNA. A D gene is named only where the DNA matches it firmly. A clone size is listed for some rows: how often the clone was seen (once, few, many), or a class if it is expanded.

NA	TRBV4-2	few	TRBJ2-7	CASSQGTYGSYEQYF	TGTGCCAGCAGCCAAGGGACTTACGGATCCTACGAGCAGTACTTC
TRBD2	TRBV4-1	NA	TRBJ2-5	CASSQEAGGPPRTQYF	TGCGCCAGCAGCCAAGAGGCGGGGGGGCCTCCCAGGACCCAGTACTTC
NA	TRBV3-1	few	TRBJ1-5	CASSQGVVGQPQHF	TGTGCCAGCAGCCAAGGGGTTGTCGGTCAGCCCCAGCATTTT
NA	TRBV20-1	few	TRBJ2-7	CSAKEAGAYEQYF	TGCAGTGCTAAGGAGGCAGGGGCCTACGAGCAGTACTTC
TRBD1	TRBV28	few	TRBJ2-1	CASSLGTASYNEQFF	TGTGCCAGCAGTTTGGGGACAGCTTCCTACAATGAGCAGTTCTTC
NA	TRBV6-5	NA	TRBJ1-2	CASSKGTGGYTF	TGTGCCAGCAGCAAGGGGACGGGTGGCTACACCTTC
TRBD1	TRBV12-3/TRBV12-4	NA	TRBJ2-7	CASSFRGGYTEQYF	TGTGCCAGCAGTTTTCGAGGGGGCTATACCGAGCAGTACTTC
TRBD1	TRBV4-1	NA	TRBJ1-2	CASSQPNRGRPYGYTF	TGCGCCAGCAGCCAACCTAACAGGGGGCGGCCTTACGGCTACACCTTC
TRBD2	TRBV5-6	NA	TRBJ2-1	CASSMDPGLAGDEQFF	TGTGCCAGCAGCATGGACCCGGGACTAGCGGGTGATGAGCAGTTCTTC
NA	TRBV6-6	few	TRBJ1-5	CASSYSPNRVSNQPQHF	TGTGCCAGCAGTTACTCTCCTAACAGGGTTAGCAATCAGCCCCAGCATTTT
TRBD2	TRBV12-3/TRBV12-4	NA	TRBJ2-3	CASSRASGGPSTDTQYF	TGTGCCAGCAGTCGGGCTAGCGGGGGTCCTAGCACAGATACGCAGTATTTT
NA	TRBV29-1	NA	TRBJ2-7	CGVGQTGYEQYF	TGCGGCGTGGGGCAGACCGGCTACGAGCAGTACTTC
NA	TRBV12-3/TRBV12-4	few	TRBJ1-5	CASSRVRGPEGQPQHF	TGTGCCAGCAGTCGTGTACGAGGGCCCGAGGGTCAGCCCCAGCATTTT
NA	TRBV7-9	NA	TRBJ2-3	CASWRRNTDTQYF	TGTGCCAGCTGGAGGCGAAACACAGATACGCAGTATTTT
NA	TRBV19	NA	TRBJ2-5	CASSLLFEETQYF	TGTGCCAGTAGTTTGCTGTTCGAAGAGACCCAGTACTTC
TRBD2	TRBV15	NA	TRBJ2-5	CATSRDPTSGETQYF	TGTGCCACCAGCAGAGATCCGACTAGCGGGGAGACCCAGTACTTC
NA	TRBV7-8	NA	TRBJ1-6	CASSLKRYRVRSESPLHF	TGTGCCAGCAGCTTAAAACGGTACAGGGTTAGGAGTGAGTCACCCCTCCACTTT
NA	TRBV14	few	TRBJ1-1	CASSQGPVNMNTEAFF	TGTGCCAGCAGCCAAGGCCCGGTCAACATGAACACTGAAGCTTTCTTT
NA	TRBV29-1	few	TRBJ2-5	CSVGTPQETQYF	TGCAGCGTGGGGACACCTCAAGAGACCCAGTACTTC
TRBD1	TRBV7-8	NA	TRBJ2-5	CASSLRDREQETQYF	TGTGCCAGCAGCCTCCGGGACAGGGAGCAAGAGACCCAGTACTTC
TRBD1	TRBV29-1	NA	TRBJ1-1	CSVERGQSNTEAFF	TGCAGCGTTGAAAGGGGACAGTCGAACACTGAAGCTTTCTTT
TRBD2	TRBV20-1	NA	TRBJ2-7	CSAREGRSGKDEQYF	TGCAGTGCTAGAGAGGGACGCAGCGGGAAGGACGAGCAGTACTTC
NA	TRBV12-3/TRBV12-4	NA	TRBJ2-7	CASSLGPLLEQYF	TGTGCCAGCAGTTTAGGGCCGCTCCTCGAGCAGTACTTC
NA	TRBV7-9	NA	TRBJ1-1	CASSFLGMNTEAFF	TGTGCCAGCAGCTTTTTAGGGATGAACACTGAAGCTTTCTTT
TRBD2	TRBV5-1	few	TRBJ2-1	CASSLGGTSGSNEQFF	TGCGCCAGCAGCCTTGGTGGGACTAGCGGGAGCAATGAGCAGTTCTTC
TRBD1	TRBV10-3	NA	TRBJ1-1	CAISGLNRGRGTEAFF	TGTGCCATCAGTGGGTTAAACAGGGGGCGTGGGACTGAAGCTTTCTTT
NA	TRBV4-3	few	TRBJ1-2	CASSQDRKGGGYTF	TGCGCCAGCAGCCAAGATCGTAAGGGGGGTGGCTACACCTTC
NA	TRBV7-2	NA	TRBJ1-5	CASSLDGGLGQPQHF	TGTGCCAGCAGCTTAGATGGGGGCTTGGGTCAGCCCCAGCATTTT
NA	TRBV5-1	NA	TRBJ2-2	CASSLVQPTGELFF	TGCGCCAGCAGCTTGGTCCAGCCCACCGGGGAGCTGTTTTTT
TRBD1	TRBV2	NA	TRBJ2-1	CASSGGTDSNEQFF	TGTGCCAGCAGTGGGGGGACAGATTCCAATGAGCAGTTCTTC
TRBD1	TRBV19	NA	TRBJ1-2	CASSQQGGSYGYTF	TGTGCCAGTAGCCAACAGGGGGGATCTTATGGCTACACCTTC
NA	TRBV20-1	NA	TRBJ1-2	CSALLGYGYTF	TGCAGTGCTTTATTAGGTTATGGCTACACCTTC
TRBD2	TRBV3-1	many	TRBJ2-7	CASSQESGSSYEQYF	TGTGCCAGCAGCCAAGAAAGCGGGAGCTCCTACGAGCAGTACTTC
NA	TRBV29-1	few	TRBJ1-1	CSVEVLRLTEAFF	TGCAGCGTTGAGGTCCTAAGACTCACTGAAGCTTTCTTT
TRBD2	TRBV2	few	TRBJ2-1	CASSDLAGGKSSYNEQFF	TGTGCCAGCAGTGATCTAGCGGGGGGGAAGAGCTCCTACAATGAGCAGTTCTTC
NA	TRBV12-5	NA	TRBJ2-7	CASGLAPLLSGSSYEQYF	TGTGCTAGTGGTTTGGCCCCCCTGCTTAGCGGTAGCTCCTACGAGCAGTACTTC
TRBD1	TRBV3-1	NA	TRBJ2-3	CASSQRGTGHTDTQYF	TGTGCCAGCAGCCAAAGGGGGACAGGGCACACAGATACGCAGTATTTT
NA	TRBV28	few	TRBJ2-5	CASGRKTQYF	TGTGCCAGCGGCAGGAAGACCCAGTACTTC
TRBD2	TRBV7-2	few	TRBJ2-7	CASSLLAGVSPEQYF	TGTGCCAGCAGCTTACTAGCGGGAGTTTCCCCCGAGCAGTACTTC
TRBD1	TRBV10-3	NA	TRBJ1-2	CAIGQGGGYTF	TGTGCCATAGGACAGGGCGGTGGCTACACCTTC
TRBD2	TRBV6-5	NA	TRBJ2-1	CASTKRREAGNEQFF	TGCGCCAGCACCAAGCGGCGGGAGGCAGGCAATGAGCAGTTCTTC
NA	TRBV15	once	TRBJ1-4	CATSRGPLYRTTNEKRFF	TGTGCCACCAGCAGAGGCCCCCTATACAGGACAACTAATGAAAAACGGTTTTTT
NA	TRBV11-2	few	TRBJ2-5	CASSLVPGYETQYF	TGTGCCAGCAGCTTAGTTCCTGGGTACGAGACCCAGTACTTC
NA	TRBV3-1	NA	TRBJ1-1	CASSPEGRETEAFF	TGTGCCAGCAGCCCGGAAGGGAGAGAAACTGAAGCTTTCTTT
NA	TRBV10-3	once	TRBJ1-4	CAISGRDQEKLFF	TGTGCCATCAGTGGCAGGGACCAGGAAAAACTGTTTTTT